This is a list of T cell receptor beta chains from one sample in a study of cytomegalovirus exposure and HLA in healthy donors. Data came from immunoSEQ multiplex PCR; TCRdb stores just in-frame clones and leaves some out. The table includes about 130,000 clones, 80% to 85% detected once. Sequencing was done on a sample of PBMCs. All receptors derive from a man aged 18 to 29 in good health and CMV-seronegative. Both conserved end residues are part of each CDR3. Size values are once, few and many counts, or a class for expanded clones, and some rows have none.

CDR3	size	J	V
CASTEAWTGDSPLHF	few	TRBJ1-6	TRBV6-5
CASTPTGSNEQFF	.	TRBJ2-1	TRBV6-5
CAWSVAGRGAFF	.	TRBJ1-1	TRBV30
CASSSTGGKAYEQYF	.	TRBJ2-7	TRBV7-9
CASSQDSYGYTF	.	TRBJ1-2	TRBV14
CASSPTGIGNTIYF	.	TRBJ1-3	TRBV7-2
CASSIGGTALHF	.	TRBJ1-6	TRBV19
CASSPGTGVNEQYF	.	TRBJ2-7	TRBV25-1
CASRLGRGMTEAFF	.	TRBJ1-1	TRBV27
CASSFDMGTRRGYYGYTF	.	TRBJ1-2	TRBV5-8
CSVEDGRNLYGYTF	.	TRBJ1-2	TRBV29-1
CASSLYSGYTGELFF	.	TRBJ2-2	TRBV13
CASSQDFAINYGYTF	.	TRBJ1-2	TRBV4-3
CASSMRPQPQHF	.	TRBJ1-5	TRBV19
CALKTGELFF	.	TRBJ2-2	TRBV30
CASSLYGGNSGNTIYF	once	TRBJ1-3	TRBV5-1
CASSEAGRVTQYF	.	TRBJ2-3	TRBV6-1
CASSVGLAGVRDTQYF	.	TRBJ2-3	TRBV19
CASSHTGAQPQHF	.	TRBJ1-5	TRBV7-9
CASRAALNYGYTF	once	TRBJ1-2	TRBV5-1
CASSPQETQYF	.	TRBJ2-5	TRBV6-6
CASTPDPGSYTF	once	TRBJ1-2	TRBV2
CASWEGNQPQHF	.	TRBJ1-5	TRBV27
CASSSDRANTGELFF	.	TRBJ2-2	TRBV7-7
CASRSGGDTEAFF	.	TRBJ1-1	TRBV28
CASSQHGRREQYF	.	TRBJ2-7	TRBV28
CASSYQGGAEPQHF	.	TRBJ1-5	TRBV6-5
CASSEVGTEAFF	.	TRBJ1-1	TRBV19
CASSFRDRATEAFF	.	TRBJ1-1	TRBV18
CASSLGRGYEQYF	.	TRBJ2-7	TRBV7-2
CASTQGWGYTF	.	TRBJ1-2	TRBV5-1
CAWSGAVDQPQHF	.	TRBJ1-5	TRBV30
CASSFLGTANEKLFF	.	TRBJ1-4	TRBV5-1
CASSQDPGSAGELFF	.	TRBJ2-2	TRBV4-3
CASSLGGRRWEAFF	.	TRBJ1-1	TRBV7-2
CASSQVGGRETQYF	.	TRBJ2-5	TRBV4-3
CASSLAGVNEKLFF	.	TRBJ1-4	TRBV5-8
CASSPTGPSYEQYF	.	TRBJ2-7	TRBV18
CASSFRQGLMNTEAFF	.	TRBJ1-1	TRBV11-2
CASSVAGRGANVLTF	.	TRBJ2-6	TRBV9
CASSLQGGPDASF	.	TRBJ1-1	TRBV5-1
CASSQALTYEQYF	.	TRBJ2-7	TRBV4-1
CASSGGERPQHF	once	TRBJ1-5	TRBV19
CASRSGTEEETQYF	.	TRBJ2-5	TRBV7-9
CASSLATGPGRYF	.	TRBJ2-7	TRBV28
CASSLARGGLDTQYF	.	TRBJ2-3	TRBV7-2
CASSRTGLETQYF	.	TRBJ2-5	TRBV5-4
CASTRTGNHLGYGYTF	.	TRBJ1-2	TRBV10-2
CAWSVITGGVDTQYF	.	TRBJ2-3	TRBV30
CASSQSSGGDYNEQFF	few	TRBJ2-1	TRBV4-1
CASSQSGRIDQPQHF	.	TRBJ1-5	TRBV16
CASSERAGPSNQPQHF	.	TRBJ1-5	TRBV10-2
CASSPWGGPNEKLFF	.	TRBJ1-4	TRBV18
CASSPFLGQRAFF	.	TRBJ1-1	TRBV11-2